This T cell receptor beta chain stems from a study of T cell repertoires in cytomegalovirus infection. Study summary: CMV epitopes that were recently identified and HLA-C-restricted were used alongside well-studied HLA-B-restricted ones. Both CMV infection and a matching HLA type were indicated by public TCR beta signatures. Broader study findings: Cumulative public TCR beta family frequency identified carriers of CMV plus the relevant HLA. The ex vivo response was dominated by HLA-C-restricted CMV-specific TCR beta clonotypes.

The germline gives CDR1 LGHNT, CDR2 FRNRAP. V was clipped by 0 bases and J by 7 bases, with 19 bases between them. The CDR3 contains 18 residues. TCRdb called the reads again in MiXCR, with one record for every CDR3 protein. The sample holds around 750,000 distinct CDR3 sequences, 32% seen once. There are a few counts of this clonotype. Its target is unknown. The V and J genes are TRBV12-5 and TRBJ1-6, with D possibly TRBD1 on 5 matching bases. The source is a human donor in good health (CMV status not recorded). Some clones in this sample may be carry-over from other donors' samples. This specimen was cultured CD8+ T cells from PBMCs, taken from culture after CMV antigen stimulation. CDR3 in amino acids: CASGLVVWDRERNSPLHF. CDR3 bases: TGTGCTAGTGGTTTGGTAGTGTGGGACCGGGAGAGGAATTCACCCCTCCACTTT.